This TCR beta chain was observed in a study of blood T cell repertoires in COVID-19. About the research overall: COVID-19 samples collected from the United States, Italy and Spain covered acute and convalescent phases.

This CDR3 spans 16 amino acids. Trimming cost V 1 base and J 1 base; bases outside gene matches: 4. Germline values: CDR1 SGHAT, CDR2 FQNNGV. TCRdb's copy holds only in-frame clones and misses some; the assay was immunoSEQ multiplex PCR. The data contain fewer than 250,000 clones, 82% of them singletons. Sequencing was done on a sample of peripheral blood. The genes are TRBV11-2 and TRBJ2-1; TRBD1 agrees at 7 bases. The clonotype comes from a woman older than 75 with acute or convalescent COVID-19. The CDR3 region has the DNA TGTGCCAGCAGCTTAGTGTGGGGACAGTCCTACAATGAGCAGTTCTTC. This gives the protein CASSLVWGQSYNEQFF.